What follows are 30 T cell receptor beta chains derived from one specimen sequenced in a study of T cell clonality in common variable immunodeficiency. Study results and caveats: Common variable immunodeficiency TCR beta sequences reportedly had fewer deletions and N-nucleotide insertions.

Assay: immunoSEQ multiplex PCR; the TCRdb copy retains only in-frame clones and omits some. The sample has about 15,000 clones, none seen only once. No cognate antigen is known for these TCRs. The sequencing input was peripheral blood mononuclear cells. The receptor set was obtained from a human donor with common variable immunodeficiency.

This clone was observed many times. The CDR3 end falls 3 residues outside the read, so it is completed with the germline J gene. The chain recombines TRBV30 with TRBJ1-1, with TRBD1 matching over 8 bases. The V gene end was trimmed by 2 bases and the J gene end by 1 base; junction bases not matched to a gene: 3. Looked up from germline, CDR1 is GTSNPN and CDR2 is SVGIG (reference sequence). CDR3 length: 14 residues. CDR3: CAWSKGQENTEAFF. The CDR3 DNA, read in part, is TGTGCCTGGAGTAAGGGACAGGAGAACACTGAA.

In its sample, this clone was seen a few times. The read stops 3 residues short of the end of the CDR3; the missing end is completed from the germline J gene. The rearrangement joins TRBV7-8 to TRBJ2-7; the D is unclear. Trimming took 3 bases from V and 0 from J, leaving 12 bases between them. The V gene's germline CDR1 is SGHVS and CDR2 FQNEAQ. This CDR3 is built from 15 residues. The covered CDR3 bases are TGTGCCAGCAGCTTTTCCTCGAGACTCTCCTACGAG. Translating it yields CASSFSSRLSYE. The full CDR3 protein is CASSFSSRLSYEQYF.

This clone is categorized as medium-sized. The DNA ends 3 residues before the CDR3 does, and the rest of the CDR3 is filled in from the germline J gene. This chain joins TRBV6-1 and TRBJ1-1; D remains ambiguous. The CDR3 spans 15 residues. Trimming cost V 2 bases and J 1 base, with 11 bases left between them. CDR1 and CDR2 (germline): MNHNS, SASEGT. The sequenced CDR3 bases are TGTGCCAGCAGTGAAAAATCGGCAGGGAACACTGAA. This encodes CASSEKSAGNTE. Given in full, the CDR3 is CASSEKSAGNTEAFF.

CDR3 bases read: TGTGCCAGTAGCCCCGGACAGGTCTACGAG. Translation: CASSPGQVYE. The entire CDR3 protein reads CASSPGQVYEQYF. The chain has TRBV19 and TRBJ2-7; 7 bases match TRBD1. The CDR3 end falls 3 residues outside the read, so it is completed with the germline J gene. The V gene end was trimmed by 6 bases and the J gene end by 3 bases; junction bases not matched to a gene: 5. The CDR3 contains 13 residues. Germline V gene data show CDR1 as LNHDA and CDR2 as SQIVND (reference sequence).

CDR3 loop: CASSETGGPYEQYF. CDR3 bases read: TGTGCCAGCAGTGAAACAGGGGGCCCCTACGAG. This chain connects TRBV6-1 to TRBJ2-7, with TRBD1 matching over 9 bases. Read data end 3 residues before the CDR3 end; the end is taken from the germline J gene. The CDR3 totals 14 residues. J gave up 2 bases and V 2 bases, and 1 base lay outside the gene matches. Germline V gives CDR1 MNHNS, CDR2 SASEGT.

A word on this clone: The observed sequence ends 3 residues before the CDR3 terminus, with the missing tail filled in from the germline J gene. The chain joins TRBV5-1 to TRBJ2-1; 15 nucleotides align to TRBD2. Germline trimming cut 2 bases from V and 8 bases from J; bases unmatched to any gene: 17. CDR1 and CDR2 from the germline V gene are SGHRS and YFSETQ. This CDR3 is 20 amino acids long. Partial CDR3 DNA: TGCGCCAGCAGCTTTGGCCTGGTCAGGACTAGCGGGAGGGGAGACTATGAG. Its translation is CASSFGLVRTSGRGDYE. The whole CDR3 sequence reads CASSFGLVRTSGRGDYEQFF.

This clone was observed a few times. Read data end 3 residues before the CDR3 end; the end is taken from the germline J gene. The chain is built from TRBV19 and TRBJ1-4, with D tentatively TRBD1 (6 bases). V lost 8 bases and J lost 6, with 16 bases in between. The CDR3 is 14 amino acids. Germline V gene sequence: CDR1 LNHDA, CDR2 SQIVND (reference sequence). CDR3 protein: CASSVGAADEKLFF. The part of the CDR3 DNA that was read is TGTGCCAGTTCAGTGGGGGCGGCGGATGAAAAA.

Regarding this clone: The CDR3 goes on 3 residues after the read ends, and that part is filled in from the germline J gene. This sequence joins TRBV7-9 and TRBJ1-2, with D possibly matching TRBD1 (5 bases). This CDR3 has 12 residues. Germline V lookup: CDR1 SEHNR, CDR2 FQNEAQ (reference sequence). The CDR3 protein is CASSLSGDGYTF. The part of the CDR3 DNA that was read is TGTGCCAGCAGCTTATCGGGGGACGGC. Based on the CDR3 plus reference TRBV7-9 and TRBJ1-2, the full variable domain is DTGVSQNPRHKITKRGQNVTFRCDPISEHNRLYWYRQTLGQGPEFLTYFQNEAQLEKSRLLSDRFSAERPKGSFSTLEIQRTEQGDSAMYLCASSLSGDGYTFGSGTRLTVV.

In this sample, this clone turned up a few times. The CDR3 end is not reached by the read, which stops 3 residues before it; the germline J gene fills it in. The rearrangement links TRBV18 to TRBJ2-1, with 9 bases aligning to TRBD2. This CDR3 has 15 residues. After removal of 3 bases from V and 6 bases from J, the junction contained 6 bases not matched to a gene. Germline V lookup: CDR1 KGHSH, CDR2 LQKENI. The DNA read from the CDR3 is TGTGCCAGCTCACCGCGGGGGGGCCTCACCAATGAG. Amino acids: CASSPRGGLTNE. The full CDR3 reads CASSPRGGLTNEQFF. Looking up the rest from reference TRBV18 and TRBJ2-1 gives the full variable domain: NAGVMQNPRHLVRRRGQEARLRCSPMKGHSHVYWYRQLPEEGLKFMVYLQKENIIDESGMPKERFSAEFPKEGPSILRIQQVVRGDSAAYFCASSPRGGLTNEQFFGPGTRLTVL.

This chain's CDR3 is CAWSVQFRDRGLYGYTF. CDR3 DNA, as far as it was read: TGTGCCTGGAGTGTACAATTCCGGGACAGGGGCCTCTATGGC. This sequence joins TRBV30 and TRBJ1-2; 10 bases map to TRBD1. From the germline J gene comes the end of the CDR3, since the read stops 3 residues before it. The V gene's germline CDR1 is GTSNPN and CDR2 SVGIG (reference sequence). CDR3 length: 17 amino acids. V lost 0 bases and J lost 4; bases outside the gene matches: 11.

With regard to this clone: The read stops 3 residues short of the end of the CDR3; the missing end is completed from the germline J gene. The chain joins TRBV11-2 to TRBJ2-7; tentatively, D is TRBD1 (6 bases). Trimming shortened V by 4 bases and J by 3 bases, and 13 bases separated the two germline ends. This CDR3 is 14 amino acids long. Germline V CDR1 and CDR2: SGHAT, FQNNGV. The sequenced part of the CDR3 DNA is TGTGCCAGCAGCTACGGGGACACTATCTACGAG. Its protein is CASSYGDTIYE. The entire CDR3 sequence reads CASSYGDTIYEQYF.

The CDR3 reads CASSITGTGVSGANVLTF. CDR3 DNA, as far as it was read: TGCGCCAGCAGCATAACCGGGACAGGGGTCTCTGGGGCCAACGTC. The rearrangement links TRBV5-1 to TRBJ2-6, with 10 bases lining up with TRBD1. The read ends 3 residues before the CDR3 terminus; that terminus is restored from the germline J gene. J gave up 0 bases and V 4 bases, and 7 bases lay outside the gene matches. In germline, CDR1 is SGHRS, CDR2 YFSETQ. This CDR3 region has 18 residues.

About this clone: The CDR3 end lies 3 residues beyond the end of the read and is filled in from the germline J gene. The chain links TRBV18 to TRBJ2-7; possible D gene TRBD1, 5 bases. CDR1 and CDR2 from the germline V gene are KGHSH and LQKENI. The ends were cut back, 2 bases at V and 3 bases at J, with 14 bases in the middle. This CDR3 contains 15 residues. The CDR3: CASSPRGAFLYEQYF. The DNA read from the CDR3 is TGTGCCAGCTCACCAAGGGGTGCCTTCCTCTACGAG. Complete variable domain (other parts from reference TRBV18 and TRBJ2-7): NAGVMQNPRHLVRRRGQEARLRCSPMKGHSHVYWYRQLPEEGLKFMVYLQKENIIDESGMPKERFSAEFPKEGPSILRIQQVVRGDSAAYFCASSPRGAFLYEQYFGPGTRLTVT.

In its sample, this clone was seen a few times. The read halts 3 residues ahead of the CDR3 end, with the missing end drawn from the germline J gene. This chain joins TRBV19 and TRBJ1-5; D perhaps matches TRBD1 (5 bases). Trimming left V 1 base short and J 1 base short, with 8 bases between. Germline V CDR1 and CDR2: LNHDA, SQIVND (reference sequence). The CDR3 runs 15 residues. CDR3 loop: CASSIGGGSNQPQHF. The CDR3 DNA, read in part, is TGTGCCAGTAGTATAGGGGGGGGAAGCAATCAGCCC.

As to this clone: Sequencing ends 3 residues short of the CDR3 end; the germline J gene provides the rest. The chain recombines TRBV6-2 or TRBV6-3 with TRBJ1-2; the D gene is possibly TRBD1 (6 bases). CDR1 is MNHEY, CDR2 SVGEGT, per germline. The CDR3 extends over 14 amino acids. Trimming stripped 2 bases from V and 0 bases from J, with 7 bases between. CDR3: CASSYRQANYGYTF. CDR3 DNA (partial): TGTGCCAGCAGTTACCGACAGGCTAACTATGGC.

About this clone itself: The observed sequence ends 3 residues before the CDR3 terminus, with the missing tail filled in from the germline J gene. J is TRBJ1-6 and V is TRBV7-9; TRBD1 matches at 7 bases. Germline trimming cut 5 bases from V and 5 bases from J; bases unmatched to any gene: 6. Germline loops: CDR1 SEHNR, CDR2 FQNEAQ (reference sequence). This CDR3 comprises 15 residues. The sequenced CDR3 bases are TGTGCCAGCAGCCCGGGACAGTACGATAATTCACCC. Protein: CASSPGQYDNSP. From start to end, the CDR3 is CASSPGQYDNSPLHF.

As for this clone: The observed sequence ends 3 residues before the CDR3 terminus, with the missing tail filled in from the germline J gene. J is TRBJ2-7 and V is TRBV6-2 or TRBV6-3, with D possibly matching TRBD2 (6 bases). This CDR3 spans 15 amino acids. The V and J ends lost 2 bases and 6 bases respectively, with 17 bases between them. CDR1 is MNHEY and CDR2 is SVGEGT in the germline V gene. The CDR3 sequence: CASSYGGTLPVEQYF. CDR3 DNA, as far as it was read: TGTGCCAGCAGTTACGGGGGGACTTTACCCGTCGAG.

In its sample, this clone was seen a few times. The read gets to within 3 residues of the CDR3 end, and the germline J gene fills in the rest. The chain carries TRBV30 and TRBJ1-5; D perhaps matches TRBD1 (5 bases). The CDR3 is made up of 13 amino acids. Germline CDR1 GTSNPN, CDR2 SVGIG (reference sequence). The V and J ends lost 3 bases and 5 bases respectively, with 11 bases between them. CDR3: CAWSGGGDQPQHF. CDR3 DNA, as far as it was read: TGTGCCTGGAGCGGGGGAGGGGATCAGCCC.

About this clone itself: Sequencing ends 3 residues short of the CDR3 end; the germline J gene provides the rest. The rearrangement joins TRBV29-1 to TRBJ2-1, with TRBD2 as a possible D gene (5 bases). V lost 4 bases to trimming and J lost 2 bases, with 12 bases between them. This CDR3 comprises 14 residues. CDR1 SQVTM and CDR2 ANQGSEA come from the germline V gene. The CDR3 bases that were read are TGCAGCGTTGGGACTTCTAATACCTACAATGAG. Protein product: CSVGTSNTYNE. The full-length CDR3 reads as CSVGTSNTYNEQFF.

On this clone: The CDR3 extends 3 residues past the end of the read, so its final part is completed from the germline J gene. The V gene is TRBV7-2, the J gene TRBJ2-7, with TRBD2 as a possible D gene (6 bases). V lost 0 bases, J lost 5 bases, and 11 bases lay in between. The CDR3 is 14 amino acids. Germline V gene sequence: CDR1 SGHTA, CDR2 FQGNSA. CDR3 DNA (partial): TGTGCCAGCAGCTTAGCGGGGGGTGGGGACGAG. The encoded protein is CASSLAGGGDE. The full CDR3 is CASSLAGGGDEQYF.

There are a few counts of this clone. The read ends 3 residues early relative to the CDR3; the germline J gene fills the gap. This chain uses TRBV6-2 or TRBV6-3 with TRBJ2-1, with 13 bases identical to TRBD2. The CDR3 loop spans 17 amino acids. The germline gives CDR1 MNHEY, CDR2 SVGEGT. V gave up 2 bases and J gave up 2 bases; unmatched junction bases: 3. CDR3 bases read: TGTGCCAGCAGTTACGGACTAGCGGGGGTTACCTACAATGAG. Its protein is CASSYGLAGVTYNE. The CDR3 in its entirety is CASSYGLAGVTYNEQFF.

Ten or more counts support this clone. The missing CDR3 end, 3 residues past where the read stops, is filled in from the germline J gene. V gene TRBV7-6 combines with J gene TRBJ2-7, with D possibly matching TRBD1 (6 bases). Trimming pared 1 base from V and 3 bases from J, leaving 22 bases between. CDR3 length equals 18 residues. In germline, CDR1 is SGHVS, CDR2 FNYEAQ. The CDR3 sequence is CASSLDPSGAANLYEQYF. The covered CDR3 bases are TGTGCCAGCAGCTTAGACCCCTCAGGGGCAGCCAACCTCTACGAG.

Comment on this clone: The read ends 3 residues shy of where the CDR3 ends; the end is completed using the germline J gene. The chain carries TRBV18 and TRBJ1-6; 8 nucleotides agree with TRBD1. The CDR3 length is 17 residues. The V and J ends lost 6 bases and 2 bases, in that order; junction bases with no gene match: 9. Looked up from germline, CDR1 is KGHSH and CDR2 is LQKENI. The covered CDR3 bases are TGTGCCAGCTCTCTGACAGGGGAATCGGCCTATAATTCACCC. This gives the protein CASSLTGESAYNSP. The whole CDR3 reads CASSLTGESAYNSPLHF.

As for this clone: The CDR3 end falls 3 residues outside the read, so it is completed with the germline J gene. The chain employs TRBV7-9 and TRBJ1-1; possibly TRBD1 for D (5 bases). The V end lost 1 base, the J end lost 4 bases, and 10 bases lay between the germline ends. Germline CDR1 and CDR2: SEHNR and FQNEAQ (reference sequence). The CDR3 loop spans 14 amino acids. CDR3 bases read: TGTGCCAGCAGCTTAGGACAGTCATCCACTGAA. Its protein product is CASSLGQSSTE. The full CDR3 reads CASSLGQSSTEAFF. The full variable domain, in which reference TRBV7-9 and TRBJ1-1 provide the parts outside the CDR3, is DTGVSQNPRHKITKRGQNVTFRCDPISEHNRLYWYRQTLGQGPEFLTYFQNEAQLEKSRLLSDRFSAERPKGSFSTLEIQRTEQGDSAMYLCASSLGQSSTEAFFGQGTRLTVV.

This clone came up a few times. From the germline J gene comes the end of the CDR3, since the read stops 3 residues before it. The chain recombines TRBV7-9 with TRBJ1-2; D gene ambiguous. This CDR3 has 14 residues. The germline CDR1 and CDR2 sequences are SEHNR and FQNEAQ (reference sequence). Trimming pared 1 base from V and 0 bases from J, leaving 6 bases between. CDR3 loop: CASSLGSTNYGYTF. The DNA read from the CDR3 is TGTGCCAGCAGCTTAGGTTCAACTAACTATGGC.

Notes on this clone: The CDR3 extends 3 residues past the end of the read, so its final part is completed from the germline J gene. This rearrangement joins TRBV6-1 to TRBJ1-4; TRBD1 is a possible D gene (5 bases). V dropped 1 base and J dropped 6 bases, with 9 bases sitting between them. CDR3 length equals 14 residues. The germline V gene has CDR1 MNHNS and CDR2 SASEGT. This CDR3 is CASSEVGEDEKLFF. The CDR3 DNA, read in part, is TGTGCCAGCAGTGAAGTAGGGGAGGATGAAAAA.

With respect to this clone: The read is 3 residues too short to cover the CDR3 end, so that end is filled in from the germline J gene. The rearrangement links TRBV30 to TRBJ2-3; D ambiguous. CDR1 and CDR2 (germline): GTSNPN, SVGIG (reference sequence). The CDR3 covers 15 residues. V lost 2 bases to trimming and J lost 4 bases, with 16 bases between them. The CDR3 loop reads CAWSQEGPRSDTQYF. CDR3 bases read: TGTGCCTGGAGTCAGGAAGGGCCGCGTTCAGATACG.

This clone occurred a few times. The read gets to within 3 residues of the CDR3 end, and the germline J gene fills in the rest. V usage is TRBV30 and J usage is TRBJ1-2; weak D call: TRBD1 (6 bases). The germline CDR1 and CDR2 sequences are GTSNPN and SVGIG (reference sequence). V was clipped by 7 bases and J by 1 base, with 22 bases between them. This CDR3 is built from 16 residues. This CDR3 is CASRRDTRHFNYGYTF. The DNA read from the CDR3 is TGTGCCTCCCGCCGGGACACCCGGCACTTTAACTATGGC.

This clone was seen many times. The CDR3 extends 3 residues past the end of the read, so its final part is completed from the germline J gene. V is TRBV5-1 and J is TRBJ2-3; 7 bases agree with TRBD1. Germline loops: CDR1 SGHRS, CDR2 YFSETQ. With V trimmed by 0 bases and J by 2 bases, 6 bases remained unmatched. The CDR3 is 16 amino acids. The CDR3 region is CASSLVSGGYTDTQYF. Incomplete CDR3 DNA: TGCGCCAGCAGCTTGGTGTCAGGGGGATACACAGATACG.

This clone was seen a few times. The observed sequence ends 3 residues before the CDR3 terminus, with the missing tail filled in from the germline J gene. The chain has TRBV19 and TRBJ2-7; no reliable D call. The germline CDR1 and CDR2 sequences are LNHDA and SQIVND (reference sequence). There are 14 residues in the CDR3. V dropped 2 bases and J dropped 2 bases, with 10 bases sitting between them. The sequenced CDR3 bases are TGTGCCAGTAGTATATCCCTAATCCCCTACGAG. Protein sequence: CASSISLIPYE. The whole CDR3 reads CASSISLIPYEQYF. Combining the CDR3 with reference TRBV19 and TRBJ2-7 gives the whole variable domain DGGITQSPKYLFRKEGQNVTLSCEQNLNHDAMYWYRQDPGQGLRLIYYSQIVNDFQKGDIAEGYSVSREKKESFPLTVTSAQKNPTAFYLCASSISLIPYEQYFGPGTRLTVT.